This TCR beta chain appears in the sequencing data of a study of shared clonotypes between healthy human individuals (dated by TCRdb to the early 2020s). At the level of the whole study: The cohort included three men and a couple of women between 18 and 49 years of age. Leukapheresis yielded between about 0.85 and 10 billion PBMCs per donor. To increase sequencing depth and limit assay-specific biases, TCR repertoire library preparation and sequencing were carried out by different laboratories using diverse techniques. The study deeply sequenced blood TCR repertoires of five healthy adults to estimate repertoire size and the extent of clonotype sharing between individuals. For each donor, three plates each were used for CD4 naive and CD4 memory, two plates were used for CD8 naive, and one plate was used for CD8 memory.

The donors were healthy, HIV-negative adults with no recently reported acute infections or vaccinations. Every donor was a Caucasian adult residing in Nashville, Tennessee, USA. CD4+ T cells were enriched by magnetic negative selection, after which naive cells were positively selected on CD45RA and the negative fraction was taken as the memory subset. Blood was collected by leukapheresis, and PBMCs were isolated by Ficoll-Histopaque density gradient centrifugation and then cryopreserved in liquid nitrogen vapor phase. Analytical flow cytometry was used to check the purity and quantity of every magnetically sorted T cell population. From each sorted fraction, genomic DNA was isolated and quantified by UV absorbance on a Nanodrop 2000c. TCR CDR3 regions were amplified from genomic DNA by multiplex PCR using the deep immunoSEQ assay. Genomic DNA extracted from each cell subset was distributed evenly over all wells of several immunoSEQ 96-well plates, and each plate served as one replicate. For sorted subsets, 200 ng of genomic DNA, equivalent to roughly 30,000 T cell genomes, went into each replicate PCR. The purified libraries were quantified using a Qubit 3.0 fluorometer, sized with a Bioanalyzer 2100, and then quantified again using the KAPA Library Quantification kit. Every immunoSEQ 96-well plate was sequenced on a separate single-read 150-cycle Illumina NextSeq 550 flow cell. As for how the authors treated the data: The immunoSEQ output contained only junctional sequences without quality scores, so filtering could not match that applied to full-length reads. To assign V/J genes and CDR3, sequences were annotated against IMGT germline references using PyIR, a Python wrapper for IgBLAST v1.9. Reads with weak V/J assignments (E-value above 1e-6), missing CDR3, stop codons, out-of-frame junctions, or ambiguous translated residues were removed. V3J clonotypes were defined as sequences sharing the same inferred V gene, J gene, and CDR3 amino acid sequence. The percentage overlap between two repertoires was calculated by dividing the number of shared unique clonotypes by the size of the smaller repertoire. Repertoire richness was assessed with RTK rarefaction, the Chao1 estimator, and Recon v2.1 estimates of unobserved clonotypes. Generation probabilities were computed with OLGA for all TCRbeta clonotypes obtained by the gDNA method from several donors. In TCRdb, the immuneACCESS table is reduced to in-frame sequences with V and J assigned. These tables do not hold every clone; where another copy was compared, an unresolved V gene accounts for under half, and the others remain unexplained. The V and J calls and the clone size are those of that table, but D and trimming were determined from the DNA. The sample table records about 960,000 clones; about 80% of these occur just once. Roughly 1.5% of the sample is in the top ten clones.

With regard to this clone: The antigen this receptor binds is unknown. The input lacks base qualities; no much larger clone sits a single base away.

From its cysteine to its phenylalanine, the CDR3 spans 15 amino acids. Only the CDR3 portion is preserved as DNA: 45 bases, with reading frame beginning at the first base. From a lookup of the germline V gene, CDR1 and CDR2 are SNHLY and FYNNEI. V ends up 1 base short and J 6 bases short, with an unmatched junction base count of 5. The research as a whole found: Sampling was restricted to blood, and TCR repertoires in tissue are likely to differ from TCR repertoires in blood. Estimated clonotype richness was generally larger for naive than for memory subsets. Approximately 5% of naive CD4, 3.5% of naive CD8, roughly 2.4% of memory CD4, and approximately 0.39% of memory CD8 clonotypes were shared across several donors. The small number of donors limited the genetic and exposure-history diversity represented. Based on pairwise subsampling, the degree of clonotype sharing among donors was expected to be affected by sequencing depth. Compared with non-shared clonotypes, the clonotypes found in all four sorted-subset donors had higher generation probabilities. Incomplete sequencing was indicated by rarefaction of sorted-subset datasets, despite the large sequencing depth.

The receptor was derived from a man younger than 30 in good health. The rearranged chain carries TRBV2 and TRBJ2-2; 7 central bases correspond to TRBD2. The sequenced sample consisted of memory CD4+ T cells sorted from blood. The sample's cell subset or site label, decoded: CD45RA-negative fraction. This receptor carries the CDR3 CASSEGLAGAGELFF. The DNA sequence reads TGTGCCAGCAGTGAAGGACTAGCAGGCGCCGGGGAGCTGTTTTTT.